This note documents a single T cell receptor (beta chain) sequence. Its antigen is still unknown. This sample is drawn from a study of type 1 and type 2 diabetes patients. In the study overall: Sequencing for the whole study yielded about 20 million paired-end reads.

Germline CDR1 reads MNHNS; CDR2 reads SASEGT. This CDR3 has 13 residues. Trimming shortened V by 3 bases and J by 4 bases, and 8 bases separated the two germline ends. Broader study findings: Unmatched age and gender across groups might bias interpretation. Type 1 diabetes repertoires were significantly less diverse than type 2 diabetes ones.

Genomic DNA was the PCR template. Multiplex PCR with 30 forward and 13 reverse primers amplified the TCR beta CDR3. TCRdb reprocessed the multiplex PCR reads with MiXCR, giving one entry per CDR3 protein. This table holds approximately 260,000 distinct CDR3 sequences, roughly 50% found once. This chain links TRBV6-1 with TRBJ2-3, with D hard to call. This receptor was obtained from a man aged 18 to 29 with type 2 diabetes. Input material: peripheral blood mononuclear cells (PBMCs). CDR3 residues: CASSDGYADTQYF. The CDR3 bases are TGTGCCAGCAGTGATGGCTATGCAGATACGCAGTATTTT.